This TCR beta chain derives from a study of vaccination and CD4 T cells after COVID-19 (dated by TCRdb to between 2021 and 2024). In the study overall: The convalescent cohort comprised six males and four females, including two Hispanic individuals, seven Caucasians, two Asians and one multiracial person. Post-COVID blood samples were collected from convalescent patients a median of around 100 days after diagnosis, with a range of roughly 35 to 170 days. Control cultures received a CEFX viral epitope pool as the positive control, an HIV-1 Nef peptide pool as the negative control, or no peptide. Post-vaccine blood samples were taken a median of about 77 days after the second vaccine dose, with a range of roughly 13 to 250 days. Two doses of either the Pfizer-BioNTech BNT162b2 vaccine (n=8) or the Moderna mRNA-1273 vaccine (n=2) were administered to participants. An earlier paper using these donors assessed, at the TCR clonotype level, memory CD4+ T cell crossreactivity between SARS-CoV-2 and common cold coronavirus spike proteins. The spike-specific CD4+ TCR repertoire was compared before and after mRNA vaccination in nine to ten COVID-19 convalescent patients and a handful of infection-naive healthy vaccine recipients. For stimulating the cultures, overlapping spike peptide pools were used, derived from SARS-CoV-2 as well as from the common cold coronaviruses HCoV-NL63, HCoV-OC43 and HCoV-229E. Overall study outcomes, separate from this receptor: In convalescent patients, a median around 86% of post-vaccine SARS-CoV-2-reactive clones were detected only after vaccination, suggesting vaccine-specific priming. In convalescent patients, nearly all vaccine-specific clones (304 of 307) were found to be mono-reactive for SARS-CoV-2 spike rather than cross-reactive with common cold coronaviruses. Although the median number of SARS-CoV-2-reactive clonotypes went up from roughly 20 after infection to some 38 after vaccination, the increase was not significant. Relatively few convalescent patients were included in the study, and early timepoints after natural infection were not analyzed.

A remark on this clonotype: What this receptor recognizes is not known. Germline is not matched at one junction end, which may reflect a read error.

Receptors were amplified or captured by PCR. TCR sequencing of DNA from cultured CD4+ T cells used the Oncomine TCR Beta short-read assay at the Johns Hopkins FTIC core. The QIAamp micro DNA kit was used to extract genomic DNA from the cultured CD4+ T cells. Oncomine TCR Beta libraries made from cultured CD4+ T cells were pooled using unique dual indexes and sequenced on an Illumina iSeq 100. As for the original processing: Non-productive sequences were removed, and CDR3s that did not start with C, did not end with F or W, or were shorter than 7 amino acids were discarded. The MANAFEST web application identified antigen-specific clonotypes by comparing peptide-stimulated wells against reference wells and other culture wells. An FDR below 0.05, an odds ratio above 5, and a productive frequency above 0.1% in at least two of three replicate wells were required for clones to be considered positive. A clonotype was classed as cross-reactive if the clonotype showed significant expansion both in SARS-CoV-2 spike wells and in at least one common cold coronavirus spike condition. Using R version 3.6.1, CDR3 homology was evaluated through Levenshtein distances (stringdist) along with unrooted phylogenetic trees (ape). Using fastp at Q25 and MiXCR, TCRdb reprocessed the public reads and kept productive beta chains. Identical CDR3 protein sequences are pooled into one entry, listed with their most common genes and DNA. These V and J calls are TCRdb output, not the study's own analysis. In all, the sample holds roughly 7,000 distinct CDR3 sequences, and 33% of those were seen once. The biggest ten clones account for around 30% of the sample.

Sample treatment or condition, as interpreted from the label and publication: roughly 10-day PBMC culture with coronavirus spike peptide pools or control peptides (ViraFEST assay). CD4+ T cells from unexposed donors were collected before the COVID-19 pandemic (2011-2018). The ViraFEST assay was used in the study, in which antigen-specific T cells were expanded with peptide pools and expanded clonotypes were subsequently identified by TCR sequencing. Each well held approximately 2 million PBMCs cultured in IMDM containing approximately 5% human AB serum and 9 to 10 IU/ml IL-2, with 10 ug/ml peptide pools added. On days 3 and 7, half of the culture medium was replaced with fresh IL-2-containing medium. CD4+ T cells were isolated after roughly eleven days of culture through negative selection using the EasySep CD4+ T cell isolation kit. As far as cell numbers permitted, CD4+ T cells from unexposed donors were tested for reactivity against SARS-CoV-2 S and N as well as four spike pools from common cold coronaviruses. Ficoll-Paque Plus gradient centrifugation was used to isolate PBMCs from whole blood, and the isolated PBMCs were then either used fresh or cryopreserved at -140C. Culture conditions were generally each tested in triplicate wells. The leukapheresis product for the unexposed donors was obtained through commercial purchase.

This TCR was sampled from a human donor in good health. Sequences were obtained from CD4+ T cells from blood, cultured in vitro.

The CDR3 protein sequence reads: CASRLGTVGYQPQHF. The sequence in DNA is TGTGCCAGCAGATTAGGGACGGTAGGCTATCAGCCCCAGCATTTT. The chain is encoded by TRBV12-3 or TRBV12-4 joined to TRBJ1-5, and possibly TRBD1, on 5 matching bases. The cysteine opens and the phenylalanine closes a CDR3 of 15 amino acids. Just CDR3 DNA is preserved here, 45 bases in frame from base 1.